This T cell receptor (beta chain) was found in a study of blood T cell repertoires in COVID-19. Overall study context: From T cells, B-cell-depleted T cells, or PBMCs came the material, which was cDNA or gDNA.

V was clipped by 5 bases and J by 5 bases, with 7 bases between them. Germline CDR1 is LGHNT and CDR2 is FRNRAP. The CDR3 runs to 11 residues. Repertoires were generated with immunoSEQ multiplex PCR, while TCRdb's copy carries only in-frame clones and drops some. The sample carries about 160,000 clones, about 83% recorded once. Sequenced sample: peripheral blood. The chain has TRBV12-5 and TRBJ2-7; no reliable D call. This receptor was taken from a man aged 65-85 years who had recovered from COVID-19. The CDR3 protein is CASGIVDEQYF. The CDR3 coding sequence is TGTGCTAGTGGTATAGTGGACGAGCAGTACTTC.